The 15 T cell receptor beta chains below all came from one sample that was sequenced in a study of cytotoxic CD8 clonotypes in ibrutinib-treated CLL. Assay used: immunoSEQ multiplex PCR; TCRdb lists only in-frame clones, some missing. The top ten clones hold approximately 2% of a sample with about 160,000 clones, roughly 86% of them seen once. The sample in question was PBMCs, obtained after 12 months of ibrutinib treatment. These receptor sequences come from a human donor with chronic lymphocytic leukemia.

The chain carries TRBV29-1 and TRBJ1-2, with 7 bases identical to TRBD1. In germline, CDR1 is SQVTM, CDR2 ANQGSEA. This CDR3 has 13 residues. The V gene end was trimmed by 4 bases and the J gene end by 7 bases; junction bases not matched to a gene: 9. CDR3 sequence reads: CSVAMTGLGGYTF. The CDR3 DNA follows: TGCAGCGTTGCGATGACAGGGTTAGGTGGCTACACCTTC.

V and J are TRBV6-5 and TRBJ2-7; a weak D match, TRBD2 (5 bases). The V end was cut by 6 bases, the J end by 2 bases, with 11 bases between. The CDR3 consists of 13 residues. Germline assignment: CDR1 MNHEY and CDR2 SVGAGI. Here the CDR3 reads CASRGRGAYEQYF. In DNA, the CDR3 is TGTGCCAGCAGAGGGAGAGGAGCCTACGAGCAGTACTTC.

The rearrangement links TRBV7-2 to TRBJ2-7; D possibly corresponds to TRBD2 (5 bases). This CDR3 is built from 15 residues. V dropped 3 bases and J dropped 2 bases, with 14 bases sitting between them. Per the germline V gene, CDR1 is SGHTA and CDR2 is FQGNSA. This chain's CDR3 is CASSLTLGITYEQYF. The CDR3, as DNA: TGTGCCAGCAGCTTGACGCTCGGGATTACCTACGAGCAGTACTTC. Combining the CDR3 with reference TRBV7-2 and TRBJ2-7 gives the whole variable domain GAGVSQSPSNKVTEKGKDVELRCDPISGHTALYWYRQSLGQGLEFLIYFQGNSAPDKSGLPSDRFSAERTGGSVSTLTIQRTQQEDSAVYLCASSLTLGITYEQYFGPGTRLTVT.

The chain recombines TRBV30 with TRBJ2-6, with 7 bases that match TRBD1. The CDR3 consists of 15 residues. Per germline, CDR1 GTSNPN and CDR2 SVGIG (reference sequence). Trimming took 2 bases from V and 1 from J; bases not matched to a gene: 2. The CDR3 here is CAWSKGQSGANVLTF. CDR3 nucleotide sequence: TGTGCCTGGAGTAAGGGACAGTCTGGGGCCAACGTCCTGACTTTC.

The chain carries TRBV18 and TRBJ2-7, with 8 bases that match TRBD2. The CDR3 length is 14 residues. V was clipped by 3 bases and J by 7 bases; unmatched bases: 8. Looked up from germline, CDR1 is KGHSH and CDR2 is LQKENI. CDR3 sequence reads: CASSPTGGTGEQYF. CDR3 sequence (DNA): TGTGCCAGCTCACCGACGGGAGGGACGGGAGAGCAGTACTTC. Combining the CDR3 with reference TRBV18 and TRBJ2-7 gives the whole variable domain NAGVMQNPRHLVRRRGQEARLRCSPMKGHSHVYWYRQLPEEGLKFMVYLQKENIIDESGMPKERFSAEFPKEGPSILRIQQVVRGDSAAYFCASSPTGGTGEQYFGPGTRLTVT.

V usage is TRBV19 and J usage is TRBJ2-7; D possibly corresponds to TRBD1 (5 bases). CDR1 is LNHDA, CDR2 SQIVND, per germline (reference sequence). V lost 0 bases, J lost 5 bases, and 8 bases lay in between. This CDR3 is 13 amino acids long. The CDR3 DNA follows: TGTGCCAGTAGTATAGACAGGGATAACGAGCAGTACTTC. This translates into CASSIDRDNEQYF. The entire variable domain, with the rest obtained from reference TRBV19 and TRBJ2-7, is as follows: DGGITQSPKYLFRKEGQNVTLSCEQNLNHDAMYWYRQDPGQGLRLIYYSQIVNDFQKGDIAEGYSVSREKKESFPLTVTSAQKNPTAFYLCASSIDRDNEQYFGPGTRLTVT.

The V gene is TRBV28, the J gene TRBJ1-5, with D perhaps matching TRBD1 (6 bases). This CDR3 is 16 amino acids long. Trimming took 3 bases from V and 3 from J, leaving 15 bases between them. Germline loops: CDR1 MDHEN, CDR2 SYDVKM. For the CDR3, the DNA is TGTGCCAGCAGTTTGGGGGCAGATAGGGACAATCAGCCCCAGCATTTT. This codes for CASSLGADRDNQPQHF.

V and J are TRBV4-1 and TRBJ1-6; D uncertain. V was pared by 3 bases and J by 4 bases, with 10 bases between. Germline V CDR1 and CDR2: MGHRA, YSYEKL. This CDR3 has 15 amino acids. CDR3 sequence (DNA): TGCGCCAGCAGCCACGAAAGTGGATATAATTCACCCCTCCACTTT. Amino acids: CASSHESGYNSPLHF.

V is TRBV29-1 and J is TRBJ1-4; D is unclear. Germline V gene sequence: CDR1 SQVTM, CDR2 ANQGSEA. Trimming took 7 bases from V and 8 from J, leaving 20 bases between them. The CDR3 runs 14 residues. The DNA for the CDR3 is TGCAGCGCCCGGACCGAAGTGGAAGGGGAAAAACTGTTTTTT. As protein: CSARTEVEGEKLFF.

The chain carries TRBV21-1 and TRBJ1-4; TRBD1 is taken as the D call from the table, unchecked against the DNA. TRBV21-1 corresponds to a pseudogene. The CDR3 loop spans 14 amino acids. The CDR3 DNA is TGTGCCAGCAGTATGACAGGGGATAGTGAAAAACTGTTTTTT. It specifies CASSMTGDSEKLFF.

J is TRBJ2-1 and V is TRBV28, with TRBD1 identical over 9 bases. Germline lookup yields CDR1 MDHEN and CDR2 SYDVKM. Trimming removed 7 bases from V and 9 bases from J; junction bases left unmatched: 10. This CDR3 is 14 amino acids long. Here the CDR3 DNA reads TGTGCCAGCATCCGGACAGGGGCCGCCCCTGAGCAGTTCTTC. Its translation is CASIRTGAAPEQFF.

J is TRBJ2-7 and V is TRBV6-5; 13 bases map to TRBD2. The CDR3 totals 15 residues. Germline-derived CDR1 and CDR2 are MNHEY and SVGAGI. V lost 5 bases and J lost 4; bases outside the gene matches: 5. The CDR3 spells CASSPELAGGYEQYF. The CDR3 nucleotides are TGTGCCAGCAGTCCCGAACTAGCGGGAGGGTACGAGCAGTACTTC.

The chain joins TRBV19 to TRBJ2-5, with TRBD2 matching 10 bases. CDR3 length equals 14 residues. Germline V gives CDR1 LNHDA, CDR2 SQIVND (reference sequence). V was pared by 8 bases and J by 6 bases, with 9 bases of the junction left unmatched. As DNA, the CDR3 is TGTGCCAGTGGATGGTCTAGCGGGAGCCAGACCCAGTACTTC. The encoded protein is CASGWSSGSQTQYF.

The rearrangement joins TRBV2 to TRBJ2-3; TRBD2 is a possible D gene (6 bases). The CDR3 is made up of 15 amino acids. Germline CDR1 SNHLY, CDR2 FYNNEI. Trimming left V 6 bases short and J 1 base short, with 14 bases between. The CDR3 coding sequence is TGTGCCAGCAGCCCTACGGGGGTTCGCACAGATACGCAGTATTTT. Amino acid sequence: CASSPTGVRTDTQYF.

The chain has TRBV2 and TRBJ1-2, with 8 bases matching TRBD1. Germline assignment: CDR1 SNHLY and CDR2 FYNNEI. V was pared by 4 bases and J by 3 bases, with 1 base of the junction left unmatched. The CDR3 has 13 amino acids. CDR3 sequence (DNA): TGTGCCAGCAGTGCAGGGGGCGACTATGGCTACACCTTC. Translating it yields CASSAGGDYGYTF. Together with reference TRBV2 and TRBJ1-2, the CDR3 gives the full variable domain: EPEVTQTPSHQVTQMGQEVILRCVPISNHLYFYWYRQILGQKVEFLVSFYNNEISEKSEIFDDQFSVERPDGSNFTLKIRSTKLEDSAMYFCASSAGGDYGYTFGSGTRLTVV.